These T cell receptor beta chains were read from a single sample in a study of T cell responses to AZD1222 COVID-19 vaccine. The protocol was immunoSEQ multiplex PCR, while the TCRdb copy is restricted to in-frame clones and leaves out a portion. The sample includes nearly 35,000 clones, around 78% of them seen just once. The sample here was peripheral blood, taken 28 days after the second AZD1222 dose. All receptors derive from an adult who received the AZD1222 COVID-19 vaccine. Both conserved end residues are part of each CDR3. D genes are given only for firm matches. Part of the rows lack a size; the others show once, few, many or a class for expanded clones.

-	TRBJ2-3	TRBV6-5	TRBD2	CASSLAEYTDTQYF	TGTGCCAGCAGCCTAGCGGAATACACAGATACGCAGTATTTT
-	TRBJ2-3	TRBV6-2/TRBV6-3	TRBD2	CASSWTGTNTDTQYF	TGTGCCAGCAGTTGGACCGGGACTAACACAGATACGCAGTATTTT
-	TRBJ2-1	TRBV29-1	TRBD2	CSVDRGLAGGSSYNEQFF	TGCAGCGTGGATCGCGGGCTAGCGGGGGGGAGCTCCTACAATGAGCAGTTCTTC
-	TRBJ2-1	TRBV6-2/TRBV6-3	-	CASSYSLAGLRNEQFF	TGTGCCAGCAGTTACTCTTTAGCAGGGTTGAGGAATGAGCAGTTCTTC
-	TRBJ1-5	TRBV7-2	-	CASSLVWVSNQPQHF	TGTGCCAGCAGCTTAGTGTGGGTGAGCAATCAGCCCCAGCATTTT
-	TRBJ1-1	TRBV6-6	TRBD1	CASRPRQGEEAFF	TGTGCCAGCAGGCCCAGACAGGGGGAGGAAGCTTTCTTT
few	TRBJ2-4	TRBV12-5	-	CASGLVDTKTETRGIQYF	TGTGCTAGTGGTTTGGTCGACACAAAGACCGAAACGCGGGGCATTCAGTACTTC
-	TRBJ2-5	TRBV14	-	CASSQDWRGTQYF	TGTGCCAGCAGCCAAGATTGGCGGGGGACCCAGTACTTC
-	TRBJ1-2	TRBV29-1	-	CSGGEGTVGYTF	TGCAGCGGGGGAGAGGGTACGGTTGGCTACACCTTC
-	TRBJ2-7	TRBV3-1/TRBV3-2	-	CASSQDGDFTYEQYF	TGTGCCAGCAGCCAAGATGGGGACTTCACCTACGAGCAGTACTTC
-	TRBJ2-2	TRBV6-1	-	CASSDRQGSTGELFF	TGTGCCAGCAGTGACCGGCAGGGGAGTACCGGGGAGCTGTTTTTT
few	TRBJ1-1	TRBV30	-	CAWSGPWGTEAFF	TGTGCCTGGAGTGGCCCCTGGGGCACTGAAGCTTTCTTT
-	TRBJ1-3	TRBV18	-	CASRTALSGNTIYF	TGTGCCAGCCGAACAGCGCTCTCTGGAAACACCATATATTTT
-	TRBJ2-7	TRBV5-5	-	CASSLTGKTYEQYF	TGTGCCAGCAGCTTGACAGGGAAAACCTACGAGCAGTACTTC